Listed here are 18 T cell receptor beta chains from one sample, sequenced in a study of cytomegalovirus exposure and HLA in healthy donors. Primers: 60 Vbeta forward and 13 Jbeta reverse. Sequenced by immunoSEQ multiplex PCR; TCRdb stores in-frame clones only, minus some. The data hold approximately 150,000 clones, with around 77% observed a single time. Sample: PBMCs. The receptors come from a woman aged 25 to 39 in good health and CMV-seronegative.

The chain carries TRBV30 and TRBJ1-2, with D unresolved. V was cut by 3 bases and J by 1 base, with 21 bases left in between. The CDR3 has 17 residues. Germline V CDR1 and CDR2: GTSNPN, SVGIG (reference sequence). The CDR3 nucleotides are TGTGCCTGGAGCCGGGGTAACAGTAGGGTCGTTAACTATGGCTACACCTTC. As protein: CAWSRGNSRVVNYGYTF.

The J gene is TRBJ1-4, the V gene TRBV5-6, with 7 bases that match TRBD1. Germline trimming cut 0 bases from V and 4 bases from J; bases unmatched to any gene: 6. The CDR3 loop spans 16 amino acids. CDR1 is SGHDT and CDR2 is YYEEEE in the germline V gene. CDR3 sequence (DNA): TGTGCCAGCAGCTTGGCCCTACAGGGGTTTAATGAAAAACTGTTTTTT. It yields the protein CASSLALQGFNEKLFF.

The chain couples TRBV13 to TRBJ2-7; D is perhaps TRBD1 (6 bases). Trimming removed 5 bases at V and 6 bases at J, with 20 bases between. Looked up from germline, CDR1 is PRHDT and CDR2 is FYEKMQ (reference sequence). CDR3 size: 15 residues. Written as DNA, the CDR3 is TGTGCCAGCAGCCCCGGGGACGGACAGCTTTGCGAGCAGTACTTC. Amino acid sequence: CASSPGDGQLCEQYF.

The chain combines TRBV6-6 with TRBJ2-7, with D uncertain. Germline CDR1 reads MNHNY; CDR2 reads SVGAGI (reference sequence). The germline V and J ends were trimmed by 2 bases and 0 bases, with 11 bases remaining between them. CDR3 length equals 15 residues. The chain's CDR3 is CASSYLAWSSYEQYF. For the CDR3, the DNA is TGTGCCAGCAGTTACCTGGCATGGAGCTCCTACGAGCAGTACTTC.

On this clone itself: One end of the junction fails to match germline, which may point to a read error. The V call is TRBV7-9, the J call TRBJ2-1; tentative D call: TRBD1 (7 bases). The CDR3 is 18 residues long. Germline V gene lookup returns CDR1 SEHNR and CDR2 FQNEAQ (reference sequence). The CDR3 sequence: CSSSLGGGATSSYNEQFF. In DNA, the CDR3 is TGTTCCAGCAGCTTAGGGGGCGGGGCGACTAGCTCCTACAATGAGCAGTTCTTC.

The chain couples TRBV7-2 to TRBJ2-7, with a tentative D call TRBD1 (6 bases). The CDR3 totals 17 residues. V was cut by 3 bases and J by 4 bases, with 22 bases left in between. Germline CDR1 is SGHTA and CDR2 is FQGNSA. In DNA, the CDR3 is TGTGCCAGCAGCTTGCTTATAACCGGGACACGACTGTACGAGCAGTACTTC. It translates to CASSLLITGTRLYEQYF.

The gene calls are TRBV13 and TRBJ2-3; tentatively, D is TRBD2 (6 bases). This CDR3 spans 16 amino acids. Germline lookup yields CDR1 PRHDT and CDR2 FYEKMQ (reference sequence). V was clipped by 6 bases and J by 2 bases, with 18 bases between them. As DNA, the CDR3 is TGTGCCAGCAGAGACGGGAGAGCGTCGAACACAGATACGCAGTATTTT. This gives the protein CASRDGRASNTDTQYF.

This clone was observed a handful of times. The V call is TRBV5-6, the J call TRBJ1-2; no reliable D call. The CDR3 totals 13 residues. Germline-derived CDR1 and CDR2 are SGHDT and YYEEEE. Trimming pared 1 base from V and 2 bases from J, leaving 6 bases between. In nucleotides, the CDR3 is TGTGCCAGCAGCTTGAGGCGGAACTATGGCTACACCTTC. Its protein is CASSLRRNYGYTF.

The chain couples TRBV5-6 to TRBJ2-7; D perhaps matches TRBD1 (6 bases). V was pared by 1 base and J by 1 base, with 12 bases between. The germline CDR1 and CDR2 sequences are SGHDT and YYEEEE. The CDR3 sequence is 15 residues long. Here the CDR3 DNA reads TGTGCCAGCAGCTTGCGGACAGCGCGATCCTACGAGCAGTACTTC. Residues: CASSLRTARSYEQYF.

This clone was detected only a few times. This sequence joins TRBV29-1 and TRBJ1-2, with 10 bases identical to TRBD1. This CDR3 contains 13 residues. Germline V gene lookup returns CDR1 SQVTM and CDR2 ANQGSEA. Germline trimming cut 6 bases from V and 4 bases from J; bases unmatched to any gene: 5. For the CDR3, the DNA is TGCAGCGTACGGGACAGGGGCACCTATGGCTACACCTTC. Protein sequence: CSVRDRGTYGYTF.

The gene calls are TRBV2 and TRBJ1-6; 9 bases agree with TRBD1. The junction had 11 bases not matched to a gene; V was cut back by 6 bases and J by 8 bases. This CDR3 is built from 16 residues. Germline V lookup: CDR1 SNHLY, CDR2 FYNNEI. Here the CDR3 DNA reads TGTGCCAGCAGGTCGACCGGGACAGGGACTCATTCACCCCTCCACTTT. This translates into CASRSTGTGTHSPLHF.

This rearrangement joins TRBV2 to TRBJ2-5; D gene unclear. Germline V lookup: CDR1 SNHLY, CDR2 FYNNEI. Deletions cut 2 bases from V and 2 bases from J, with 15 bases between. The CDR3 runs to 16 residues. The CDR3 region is CASSEWVSEVQETQYF. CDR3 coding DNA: TGTGCCAGCAGTGAATGGGTCTCAGAGGTACAAGAGACCCAGTACTTC.

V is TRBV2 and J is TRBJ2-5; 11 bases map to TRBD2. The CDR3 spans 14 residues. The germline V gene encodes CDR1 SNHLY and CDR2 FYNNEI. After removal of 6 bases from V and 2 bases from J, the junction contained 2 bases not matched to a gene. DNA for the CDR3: TGTGCCAGCAGAGTAGCGGGGGGGCAAGAGACCCAGTACTTC. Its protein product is CASRVAGGQETQYF. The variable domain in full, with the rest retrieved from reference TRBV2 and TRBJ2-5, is EPEVTQTPSHQVTQMGQEVILRCVPISNHLYFYWYRQILGQKVEFLVSFYNNEISEKSEIFDDQFSVERPDGSNFTLKIRSTKLEDSAMYFCASRVAGGQETQYFGPGTRLLVL.

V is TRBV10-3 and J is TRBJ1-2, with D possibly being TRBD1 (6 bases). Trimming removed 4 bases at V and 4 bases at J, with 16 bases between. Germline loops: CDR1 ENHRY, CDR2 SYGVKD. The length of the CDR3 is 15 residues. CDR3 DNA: TGTGCCATCAGTGCCGGCGACAGGAACGTCTATGGCTACACCTTC. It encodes CAISAGDRNVYGYTF.

CDR3 in amino acids: CASSNRDRVHGYTF. CDR3 in DNA: TGTGCCAGCAGCAACCGGGACAGGGTTCATGGCTACACCTTC. The chain recombines TRBV9 with TRBJ1-2; 9 nucleotides match TRBD1. The CDR3 consists of 14 residues. Germline CDR1 reads SGDLS; CDR2 reads YYNGEE. V gave up 4 bases and J gave up 6 bases; unmatched junction bases: 7.

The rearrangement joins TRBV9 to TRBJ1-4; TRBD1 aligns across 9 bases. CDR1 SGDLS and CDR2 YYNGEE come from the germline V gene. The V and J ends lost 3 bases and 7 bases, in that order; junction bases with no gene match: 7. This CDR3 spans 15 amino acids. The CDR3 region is CASSGVQGAREKLFF. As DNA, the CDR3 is TGTGCCAGCAGCGGGGTACAGGGGGCGCGTGAAAAACTGTTTTTT.

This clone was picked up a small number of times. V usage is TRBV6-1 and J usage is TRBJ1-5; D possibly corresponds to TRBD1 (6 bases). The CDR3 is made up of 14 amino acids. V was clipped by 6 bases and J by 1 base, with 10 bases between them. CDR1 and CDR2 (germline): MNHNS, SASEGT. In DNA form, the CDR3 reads TGTGCCAGCAGGGGGGGGCTCAGCAATCAGCCCCAGCATTTT. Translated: CASRGGLSNQPQHF.

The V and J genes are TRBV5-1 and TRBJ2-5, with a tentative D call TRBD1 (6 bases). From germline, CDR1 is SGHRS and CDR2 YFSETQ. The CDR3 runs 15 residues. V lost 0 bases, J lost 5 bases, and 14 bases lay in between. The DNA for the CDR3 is TGCGCCAGCAGCTTGGTGGCAGGGGAACAGGAGACCCAGTACTTC. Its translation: CASSLVAGEQETQYF.